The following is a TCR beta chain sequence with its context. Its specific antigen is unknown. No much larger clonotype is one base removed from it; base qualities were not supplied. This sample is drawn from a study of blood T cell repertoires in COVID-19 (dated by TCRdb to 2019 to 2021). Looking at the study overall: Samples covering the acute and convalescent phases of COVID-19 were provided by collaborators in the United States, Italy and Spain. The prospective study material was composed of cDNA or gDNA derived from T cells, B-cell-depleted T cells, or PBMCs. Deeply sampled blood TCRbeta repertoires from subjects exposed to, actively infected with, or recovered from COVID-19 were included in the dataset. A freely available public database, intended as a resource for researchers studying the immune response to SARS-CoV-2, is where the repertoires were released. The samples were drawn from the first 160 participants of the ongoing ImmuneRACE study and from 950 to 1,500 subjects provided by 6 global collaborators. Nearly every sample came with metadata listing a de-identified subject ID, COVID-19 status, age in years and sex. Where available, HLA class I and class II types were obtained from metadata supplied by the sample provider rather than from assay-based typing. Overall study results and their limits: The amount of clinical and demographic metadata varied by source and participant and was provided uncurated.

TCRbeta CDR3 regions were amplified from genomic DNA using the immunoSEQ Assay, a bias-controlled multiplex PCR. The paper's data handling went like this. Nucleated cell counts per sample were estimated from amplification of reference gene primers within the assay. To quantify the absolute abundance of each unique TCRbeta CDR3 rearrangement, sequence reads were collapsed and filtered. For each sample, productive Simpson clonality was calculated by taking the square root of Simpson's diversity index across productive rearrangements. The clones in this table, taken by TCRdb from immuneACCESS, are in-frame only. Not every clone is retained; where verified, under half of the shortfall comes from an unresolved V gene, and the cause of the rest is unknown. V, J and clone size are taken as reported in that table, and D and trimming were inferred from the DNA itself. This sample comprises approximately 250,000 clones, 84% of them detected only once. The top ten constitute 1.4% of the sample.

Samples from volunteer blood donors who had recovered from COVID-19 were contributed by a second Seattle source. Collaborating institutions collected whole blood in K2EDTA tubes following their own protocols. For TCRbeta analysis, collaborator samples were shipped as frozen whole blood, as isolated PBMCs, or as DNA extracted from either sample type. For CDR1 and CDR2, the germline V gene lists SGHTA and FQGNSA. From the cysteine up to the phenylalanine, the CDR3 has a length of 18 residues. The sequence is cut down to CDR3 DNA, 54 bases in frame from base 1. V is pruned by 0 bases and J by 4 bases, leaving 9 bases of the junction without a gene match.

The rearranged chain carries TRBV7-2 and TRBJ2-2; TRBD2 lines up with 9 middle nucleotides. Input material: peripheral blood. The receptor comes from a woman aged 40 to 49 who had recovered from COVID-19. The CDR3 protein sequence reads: CASSLARPSGGTTGELFF. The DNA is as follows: TGTGCCAGCAGCTTAGCGCGTCCCAGCGGGGGGACCACCGGGGAGCTGTTTTTT.